This TCR beta chain appears in the sequencing data of a study of Ad26.COV2.S vaccination and SARS-CoV-2 variants. Study-wide context: Ad26.COV2.S shots went into the muscle once or twice, 56 days apart. General study findings and limits: Similar non-spike TCR breadth was observed in recipients of vaccine and of placebo.

Trimming pared 2 bases from V and 5 bases from J, leaving 11 bases between. This CDR3 is built from 14 residues. Germline CDR1 and CDR2: SGDLS and YYNGEE. The data were produced by immunoSEQ multiplex PCR, yet TCRdb's version contains in-frame clones alone and is incomplete. The sample records about 350,000 clones, around 89% being singletons. Treatment meaning: around 19 received Ad26.COV2.S at low or high dose, single or two shots; about 5 received placebo; per-sample allocation not given. The samples date from day 63 after the first vaccine or placebo injection. Wuhan-strain SARS-CoV-2 spike was expressed by the Ad26 vector that made up the vaccine. As to this clone: The antigen is undetermined.

The rearrangement joins TRBV9 to TRBJ2-1; D is undetermined. The sequences come from peripheral blood, collected in a trial of Ad26.COV2.S vaccine versus placebo. The sequence was collected from a person aged 18-60 years who received the Ad26.COV2.S COVID-19 vaccine or a placebo. Here the CDR3 reads CASSVGTADNEQFF. CDR3 coding DNA: TGTGCCAGCAGCGTGGGTACAGCCGACAATGAGCAGTTCTTC.